These T cell receptor beta chains were read from a single sample in a study of T cells expressing NK-cell markers. Using the 5' RACE reads, TCRdb records one entry per CDR3 protein without DNA. The ten most abundant clones cover 4% to 6.5% of a sample with about 380,000 distinct CDR3 sequences. Sequencing used blood T cells: a sorted CD56 or NKG2C T cell subset, CD4+ or CD8+ T cells, or bulk PBMC T cells (not recorded which). The receptors stem from a man aged 18-69 years in good health. The CDR3 runs from the conserved cysteine through the conserved F or W. Fields, in order: J gene, V gene, CDR3 length, CDR3 protein.

>TRBJ2-1|TRBV7-2|13
CASSLPVLDEQFF
>TRBJ2-1|TRBV20-1|14
CSVIQGSNYNEQFF
>TRBJ2-5|TRBV6-1|15
CASSATGVTSETQYF
>TRBJ1-6|TRBV20-1|15
CSARDYETHNSPLHF
>TRBJ2-7|TRBV6-1|14
CASTGGSVYYEQYF
>TRBJ1-2|TRBV19|16
CASSITGSRLNYGYTF
>TRBJ2-3|TRBV2|15
CASRGQGSGTDTQYF
>TRBJ1-6|TRBV6-5|15
CASSYEAAPNSPLHF
>TRBJ1-2|TRBV20-1|12
CSASLRAGGYTF
>TRBJ2-5|TRBV5-1|14
CASSSIGVQETQYF
>TRBJ2-5|TRBV5-5|14
CASSFIDLQETQYF
>TRBJ1-6|TRBV6-1|15
CASSQTGGRGSPLHF
>TRBJ2-3|TRBV2|15
CASSGPGTGTDTQYF
>TRBJ1-2|TRBV28|17
CASSLEAAGGVNYGYTF
>TRBJ2-3|TRBV20-1|15
CSAGSLAGGRDTQYF
>TRBJ2-3|TRBV30|13
CAGATSSQDTQYF
>TRBJ2-5|TRBV7-2|16
CASSLANQRGQETQYF
>TRBJ1-5|TRBV5-5|13
CASSSLVNQPQHF
>TRBJ2-3|TRBV7-3|12
CASSPIAGTQYF
>TRBJ1-6|TRBV12-3/TRBV12-4|16
CASSKDRGTFNSPLHF
>TRBJ1-6|TRBV15|13
CATSRDLNSPLHF
>TRBJ2-3|TRBV28|15
CASTPLGQGPDTQYF
>TRBJ2-3|TRBV20-1|14
CSASTGLVRDTQYF
>TRBJ1-2|TRBV6-1|14
CASRLGGSFYGYTF
>TRBJ2-5|TRBV7-6|20
CASSLELPAGGRGVQETQYF
>TRBJ1-3|TRBV28|15
CASSLGTPSGNTIYF
>TRBJ2-7|TRBV20-1|15
CSARLTTRSSYEQYF
>TRBJ2-1|TRBV24-1|15
CATSSTSGANNEQFF
>TRBJ2-5|TRBV15|13
CATSSKEFGTQYF
>TRBJ1-1|TRBV4-1|14
CASSPRTMNTEAFF
>TRBJ2-3|TRBV27|16
CASSLSRVGEQNTQYF
>TRBJ2-4|TRBV5-1|15
CASSFNGVAKNIQYF
>TRBJ2-1|TRBV7-2|15
CASSPPRGGPHEQFF
>TRBJ2-2|TRBV30|15
CAWKRDNTNTGELFF
>TRBJ2-4|TRBV3-1|18
CASSLTGRGGLAKNIQYF
>TRBJ1-2|TRBV25-1|12
CASNTGTYGYTF
>TRBJ2-3|TRBV19|15
CASSSTAAGTDTQYF
>TRBJ2-7|TRBV5-1|12
CASSLDNRGEYF
>TRBJ2-2|TRBV21-1|16
CASSKAAGENTGELFF
>TRBJ1-4|TRBV6-1|14
CASRTGGNNEKLFF
>TRBJ2-3|TRBV12-3/TRBV12-4|15
CASSLRRGDTDTQYF
>TRBJ2-5|TRBV6-5|18
CASSYTLPSGGAQETQYF
>TRBJ2-5|TRBV7-3|14
CASSRLGGQETQYF
>TRBJ1-2|TRBV27|15
CASSLTWGQAHGYTF